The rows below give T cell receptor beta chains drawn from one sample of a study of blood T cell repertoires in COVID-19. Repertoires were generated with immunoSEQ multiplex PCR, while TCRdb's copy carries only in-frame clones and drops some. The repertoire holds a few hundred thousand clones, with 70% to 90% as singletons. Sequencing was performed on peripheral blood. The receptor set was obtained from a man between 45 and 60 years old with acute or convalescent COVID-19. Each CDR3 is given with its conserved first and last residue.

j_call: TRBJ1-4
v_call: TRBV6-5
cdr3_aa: CASSNGPAANEKLFF

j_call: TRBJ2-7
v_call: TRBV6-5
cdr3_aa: CASSPRGVSYEQYF

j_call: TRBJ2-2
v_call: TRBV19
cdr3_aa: CASSYPGQDYTGELFF

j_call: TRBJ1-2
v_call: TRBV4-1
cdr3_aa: CASSPQQGANYGYTF

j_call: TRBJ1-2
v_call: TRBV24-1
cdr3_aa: CATSDPQGLGYTF

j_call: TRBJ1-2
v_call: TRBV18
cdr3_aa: CASSPPGRLRGYTF

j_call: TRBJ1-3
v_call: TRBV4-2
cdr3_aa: CASSQASGVAGNTIYF

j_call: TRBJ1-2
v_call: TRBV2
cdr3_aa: CASRGRGTNYGYTF

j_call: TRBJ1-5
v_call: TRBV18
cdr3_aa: CASSQDRARGQPQHF

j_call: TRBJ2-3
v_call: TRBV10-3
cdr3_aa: CAIAGVADTQYF

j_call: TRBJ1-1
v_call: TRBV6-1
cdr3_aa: CASSEQGPEAFF

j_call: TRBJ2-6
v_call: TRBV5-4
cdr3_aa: CASSLWGRRSGANVLTF

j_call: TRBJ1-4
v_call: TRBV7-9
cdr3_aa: CASSLDGARDEKLFF

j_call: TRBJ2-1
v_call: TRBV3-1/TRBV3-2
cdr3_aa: CASSQGVAGGARNEQFF

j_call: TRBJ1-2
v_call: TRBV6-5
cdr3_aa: CASSPPGQGSYGYTF

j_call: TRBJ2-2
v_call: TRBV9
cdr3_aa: CASSVDGGNTGELFF

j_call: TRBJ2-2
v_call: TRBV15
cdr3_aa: CATIGKADTGELFF

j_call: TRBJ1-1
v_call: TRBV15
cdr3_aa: CATSSRTGGGTEAFF

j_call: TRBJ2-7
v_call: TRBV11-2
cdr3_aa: CASSADRLYEQYF

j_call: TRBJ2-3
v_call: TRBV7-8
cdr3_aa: CASSSSGIVSDTQYF

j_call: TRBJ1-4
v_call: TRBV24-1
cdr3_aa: CATSDRPGQRNEKLFF

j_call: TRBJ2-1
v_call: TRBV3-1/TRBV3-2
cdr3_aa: CASSLPGSGAYNEQFF

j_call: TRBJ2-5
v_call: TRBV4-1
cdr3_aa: CASSLTSATQETQYF

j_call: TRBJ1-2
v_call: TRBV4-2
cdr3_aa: CASSQTRTGGAGYTF

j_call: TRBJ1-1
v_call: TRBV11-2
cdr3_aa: CASSLGGGRPKAFF

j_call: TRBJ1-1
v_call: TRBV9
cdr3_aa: CASSVLMNTEAFF

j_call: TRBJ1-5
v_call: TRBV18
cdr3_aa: CASSPDSVQPQHF

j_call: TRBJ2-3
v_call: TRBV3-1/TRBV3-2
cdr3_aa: CASSLRGSRGWVTDTQYF

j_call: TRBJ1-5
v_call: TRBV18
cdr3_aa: CASSLLAGNQPQHF

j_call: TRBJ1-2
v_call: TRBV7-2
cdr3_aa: CASSLVAGLEGYTF

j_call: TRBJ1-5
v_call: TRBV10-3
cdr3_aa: CAISDSRKGGLNQPQHF

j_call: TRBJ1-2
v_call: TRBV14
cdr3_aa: CASSPYQTALGYTF

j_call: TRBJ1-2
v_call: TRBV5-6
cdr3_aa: CASSYPPSQGYYGYTF

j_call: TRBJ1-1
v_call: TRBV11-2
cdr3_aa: CASSLVGGDTEAFF

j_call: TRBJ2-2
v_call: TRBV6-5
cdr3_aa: CASTVYTGELFF

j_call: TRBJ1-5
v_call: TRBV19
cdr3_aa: CASSMKGRGQINQPQHF

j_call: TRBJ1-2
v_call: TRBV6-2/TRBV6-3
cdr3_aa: CASSYSTGPMNYGYTF

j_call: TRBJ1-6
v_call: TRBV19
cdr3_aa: CASSPGTHYNSPLHF

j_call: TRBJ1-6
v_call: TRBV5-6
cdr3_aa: CASSPGTINSPLHF

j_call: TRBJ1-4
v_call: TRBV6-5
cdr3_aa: CASSYSYREKLFF

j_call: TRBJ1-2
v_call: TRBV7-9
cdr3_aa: CASSPPVRGDYGYTF

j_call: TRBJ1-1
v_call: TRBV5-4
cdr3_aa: CASRSGRGGITEAFF

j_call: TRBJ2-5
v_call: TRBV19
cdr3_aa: CASSHVQGSQETQYF

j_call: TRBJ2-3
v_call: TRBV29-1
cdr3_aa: CSVTGSTDTQYF

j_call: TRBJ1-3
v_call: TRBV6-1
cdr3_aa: CASSEGGEGNTIYF

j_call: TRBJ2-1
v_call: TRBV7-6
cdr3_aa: CASSLGAGAGVWDNEQFF

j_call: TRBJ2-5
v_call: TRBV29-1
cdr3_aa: CSVDGGDQETQYF

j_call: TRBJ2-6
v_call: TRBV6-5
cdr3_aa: CATKGAGANVLTF

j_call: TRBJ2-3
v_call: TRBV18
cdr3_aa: CASSRSTGGASDTQYF

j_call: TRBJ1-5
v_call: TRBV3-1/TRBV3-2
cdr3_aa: CASSQDGGGGNQPQHF

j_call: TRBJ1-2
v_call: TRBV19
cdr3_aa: CASSFPSRGGYTF

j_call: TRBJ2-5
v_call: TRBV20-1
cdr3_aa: CSANREETQYF

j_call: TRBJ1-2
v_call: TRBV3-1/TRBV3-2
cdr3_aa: CASSQWEDKSYGYTF

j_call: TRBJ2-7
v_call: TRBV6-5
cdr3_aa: CASSYSSGGIYEQYF

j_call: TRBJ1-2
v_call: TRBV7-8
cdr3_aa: CASSSGTWPAYGYTF

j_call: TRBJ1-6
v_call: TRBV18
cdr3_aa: CASSQYPAGSYNSPLHF

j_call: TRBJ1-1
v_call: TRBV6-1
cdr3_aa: CASSDLQGVAEAFF

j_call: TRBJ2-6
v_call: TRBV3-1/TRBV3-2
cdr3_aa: CASSFRTGRGSGANVLTF

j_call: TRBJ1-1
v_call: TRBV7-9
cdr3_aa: CAVFEPGLSNTEAFF

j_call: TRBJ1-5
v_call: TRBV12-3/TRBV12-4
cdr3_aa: CASSREGSGPQHF